A selection of T cell receptor beta chains follows, all from one sample in a study of T-cell memory formation after mild COVID-19. TCRdb passed the 5' RACE reads through MiXCR, listing each CDR3 protein once. This sample has over 400,000 distinct CDR3 sequences, with 20% to 30% found just once. The sequencing input was PBMCs or a T cell subset sorted from them (not recorded which). The receptors were sampled from an adult woman who had mild COVID-19 (a few samples of this study predate the infection). Cell type and time point are not known. Both conserved end residues are part of each CDR3. The D gene is left open where the match is weak. The listing skips clone size in some rows; elsewhere it reads once, few, many or a size class.

clone size: -; J gene: TRBJ1-2; V gene: TRBV7-2; D gene: -; CDR3 protein: CASSFRGRANYGYTF
clone size: few; J gene: TRBJ2-3; V gene: TRBV7-9; D gene: -; CDR3 protein: CASSLAGASEVDTQYF
clone size: few; J gene: TRBJ1-1; V gene: TRBV11-1; D gene: -; CDR3 protein: CASSPRGTLNTEAFF
clone size: -; J gene: TRBJ2-1; V gene: TRBV24-1; D gene: -; CDR3 protein: CATSDSRESSYNEQFF
clone size: -; J gene: TRBJ2-1; V gene: TRBV20-1; D gene: -; CDR3 protein: CSKGPGGEQFF
clone size: -; J gene: TRBJ2-5; V gene: TRBV24-1; D gene: -; CDR3 protein: CATAGNSETQYF
clone size: few; J gene: TRBJ1-2; V gene: TRBV7-2; D gene: -; CDR3 protein: CASSLGWGIYGYTF
clone size: -; J gene: TRBJ2-3; V gene: TRBV11-2; D gene: -; CDR3 protein: CASSSWKGQDTQYF
clone size: few; J gene: TRBJ2-7; V gene: TRBV6-5; D gene: TRBD1; CDR3 protein: CASSSPTTDRDYEQYF
clone size: -; J gene: TRBJ2-7; V gene: TRBV7-2; D gene: -; CDR3 protein: CASSPPWGEQYF
clone size: -; J gene: TRBJ1-2; V gene: TRBV6-1; D gene: -; CDR3 protein: CASSDVPVLNGYTF
clone size: -; J gene: TRBJ2-7; V gene: TRBV4-2; D gene: -; CDR3 protein: CASSQQGGPSYEQYF
clone size: -; J gene: TRBJ2-1; V gene: TRBV4-1; D gene: -; CDR3 protein: CASSQDRRGAARTPGRFF
clone size: -; J gene: TRBJ2-4; V gene: TRBV18; D gene: -; CDR3 protein: CASSPRAPPENIQYF
clone size: few; J gene: TRBJ2-1; V gene: TRBV7-2; D gene: TRBD2; CDR3 protein: CASKTGTSGYNEQFF
clone size: few; J gene: TRBJ2-2; V gene: TRBV20-1; D gene: TRBD2; CDR3 protein: CSALPGGNTGELFF
clone size: -; J gene: TRBJ1-5; V gene: TRBV6-6; D gene: -; CDR3 protein: CASSYRGGNQPQHF
clone size: -; J gene: TRBJ2-4; V gene: TRBV2; D gene: TRBD1; CDR3 protein: CASREAGGRYIQYF
clone size: few; J gene: TRBJ2-1; V gene: TRBV15; D gene: -; CDR3 protein: CATSRVASSGYEQFF
clone size: few; J gene: TRBJ1-4; V gene: TRBV7-9; D gene: TRBD1; CDR3 protein: CASSPRTGYKGDEKLFF
clone size: -; J gene: TRBJ2-3; V gene: TRBV10-3; D gene: -; CDR3 protein: CAISESTAGWERDTQYF
clone size: -; J gene: TRBJ2-1; V gene: TRBV7-8; D gene: -; CDR3 protein: CASSSGRPEEQFF
clone size: few; J gene: TRBJ2-7; V gene: TRBV12-3/TRBV12-4; D gene: -; CDR3 protein: CASSRTLYEQYF
clone size: -; J gene: TRBJ1-2; V gene: TRBV6-1; D gene: -; CDR3 protein: CASSEQRARYTF
clone size: -; J gene: TRBJ2-7; V gene: TRBV12-3/TRBV12-4; D gene: -; CDR3 protein: CASSRHVSEQYF
clone size: few; J gene: TRBJ2-6; V gene: TRBV7-9; D gene: -; CDR3 protein: CASSLLWSGANVLTF
clone size: -; J gene: TRBJ2-3; V gene: TRBV6-5; D gene: TRBD2; CDR3 protein: CASKTAGYTDTQYF
clone size: once; J gene: TRBJ2-3; V gene: TRBV7-8; D gene: TRBD2; CDR3 protein: CASSPGLAGTTQYF
clone size: -; J gene: TRBJ1-2; V gene: TRBV7-2; D gene: -; CDR3 protein: CAHAPTGVNYGYTF
clone size: -; J gene: TRBJ2-6; V gene: TRBV15; D gene: TRBD1; CDR3 protein: CATSRDRGVTGANVLTF
clone size: -; J gene: TRBJ1-1; V gene: TRBV5-5; D gene: -; CDR3 protein: CASSLEGGGSTEAFF
clone size: few; J gene: TRBJ2-3; V gene: TRBV7-2; D gene: TRBD1; CDR3 protein: CASSRRTGSSTDTQYF
clone size: few; J gene: TRBJ2-5; V gene: TRBV24-1; D gene: TRBD1; CDR3 protein: CATSESGTGGEETQYF
clone size: -; J gene: TRBJ1-1; V gene: TRBV5-1; D gene: -; CDR3 protein: CASSFSGQNTEAFF
clone size: few; J gene: TRBJ2-7; V gene: TRBV9; D gene: -; CDR3 protein: CASSHGPLYEQYF
clone size: few; J gene: TRBJ1-3; V gene: TRBV7-2; D gene: -; CDR3 protein: CASSLKQGHSGNTIYF
clone size: few; J gene: TRBJ2-2; V gene: TRBV20-1; D gene: TRBD1; CDR3 protein: CSASGTVGGELFF
clone size: -; J gene: TRBJ2-1; V gene: TRBV3-2; D gene: -; CDR3 protein: CASSSQPGLAGARSYNEQFF
clone size: few; J gene: TRBJ1-2; V gene: TRBV29-1; D gene: -; CDR3 protein: CSVSPDPNYGYTF
clone size: -; J gene: TRBJ1-1; V gene: TRBV29-1; D gene: -; CDR3 protein: CSGRHLGTEAFF
clone size: -; J gene: TRBJ2-7; V gene: TRBV29-1; D gene: TRBD2; CDR3 protein: CSVQSAGDPHEQYF
clone size: few; J gene: TRBJ1-5; V gene: TRBV19; D gene: TRBD1; CDR3 protein: CASTQGGTGVGQPQHF
clone size: -; J gene: TRBJ2-5; V gene: TRBV24-1; D gene: -; CDR3 protein: CATSDFTEETQYF
clone size: few; J gene: TRBJ2-1; V gene: TRBV24-1; D gene: -; CDR3 protein: CATSTSVGEQFF
clone size: -; J gene: TRBJ2-3; V gene: TRBV18; D gene: TRBD1; CDR3 protein: CASSPLGQGVRKSTDTQYF
clone size: -; J gene: TRBJ2-7; V gene: TRBV20-1; D gene: -; CDR3 protein: CSAYMAATVFPYEQYF
clone size: many; J gene: TRBJ2-2; V gene: TRBV7-9; D gene: -; CDR3 protein: CASSTNTGELFF
clone size: few; J gene: TRBJ2-1; V gene: TRBV12-3/TRBV12-4; D gene: -; CDR3 protein: CASSWEDNSGSSYNEQFF
clone size: -; J gene: TRBJ1-5; V gene: TRBV7-9; D gene: -; CDR3 protein: CASSSQGIGQPQHF
clone size: few; J gene: TRBJ2-1; V gene: TRBV20-1; D gene: -; CDR3 protein: CSASSAGEQFF
clone size: few; J gene: TRBJ2-3; V gene: TRBV7-9; D gene: -; CDR3 protein: CASSYPLDVTVPYF
clone size: -; J gene: TRBJ2-7; V gene: TRBV29-1; D gene: -; CDR3 protein: CSVTTGIPYEQYF
clone size: -; J gene: TRBJ1-6; V gene: TRBV18; D gene: TRBD1; CDR3 protein: CASSSPDRASPLHF
clone size: -; J gene: TRBJ2-2; V gene: TRBV30; D gene: -; CDR3 protein: CASRPGSANTGELFF
clone size: -; J gene: TRBJ2-1; V gene: TRBV7-2; D gene: -; CDR3 protein: CASSRGYTYNEQFF